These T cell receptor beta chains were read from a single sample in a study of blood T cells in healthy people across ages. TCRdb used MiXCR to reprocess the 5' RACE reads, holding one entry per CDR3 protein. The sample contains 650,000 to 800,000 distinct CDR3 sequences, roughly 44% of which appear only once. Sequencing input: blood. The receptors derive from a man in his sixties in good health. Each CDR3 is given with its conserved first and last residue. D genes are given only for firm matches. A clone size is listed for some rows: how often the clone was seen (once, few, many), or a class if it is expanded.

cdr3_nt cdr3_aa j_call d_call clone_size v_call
TGCAGCGTCGGCGGAAGGGGCACTGAAGCTTTCTTT CSVGGRGTEAFF TRBJ1-1 . few TRBV29-1
TGTGCCAGCAGCCAAGTGGACAGGGGGCCGGATGGCTACACCTTC CASSQVDRGPDGYTF TRBJ1-2 TRBD1 few TRBV14
TGTGCCAGCAGCTTAATGCAGTCTGGCTACACCTTC CASSLMQSGYTF TRBJ1-2 . few TRBV7-2
TGTGCCAGCAGCTTAGGCGGGACAGGGGGCTCCAATGAGCAGTTCTTC CASSLGGTGGSNEQFF TRBJ2-1 TRBD1 . TRBV7-9
TGCGCCAGCAGCCAAGATTACTTGGACTATGGCTACACCTTC CASSQDYLDYGYTF TRBJ1-2 . . TRBV4-1
TGTGCCAGCAGCCAAGATTTCGCTAGCCAAGAGACCCAGTACTTC CASSQDFASQETQYF TRBJ2-5 . . TRBV4-2
TGTGCCAGCAGTTTAGCGACAAGCGGGGGGCCCCCAGATACGCAGTATTTT CASSLATSGGPPDTQYF TRBJ2-3 TRBD2 . TRBV12-3/TRBV12-4
TGTGCCAGCAGCTTCCGGACTAGCGACTCCTACGAGCAGTACTTC CASSFRTSDSYEQYF TRBJ2-7 TRBD2 few TRBV5-5
TGTGCCAGCAGTGACAGGGGACGCAACTCCTACGAGCAGTACTTC CASSDRGRNSYEQYF TRBJ2-7 . few TRBV6-1
TGCGCCAGCAGCCAAGTTTCCAGGGGGCCCTACGAGCAGTACTTC CASSQVSRGPYEQYF TRBJ2-7 TRBD1 . TRBV4-1
TGCGCCAGCAACCGAAAGGGAGCGGATGGCTACACCTTC CASNRKGADGYTF TRBJ1-2 . once TRBV10-2
TGTGCCAGCATCCCGGGACTAGCGGGCTACAATGAGCAGTTCTTC CASIPGLAGYNEQFF TRBJ2-1 TRBD2 few TRBV6-1
TGTGCCAGCAGCCCTAAGGTATACAATGAGCAGTTCTTC CASSPKVYNEQFF TRBJ2-1 . few TRBV7-2
TGTGCCAGCAGCCCAGGGGGTAGCGGGGGGCAAGAGACCCAGTACTTC CASSPGGSGGQETQYF TRBJ2-5 TRBD2 . TRBV9
TGCAGCGTACAGGGCGGAACCGGGGAGCTGTTTTTT CSVQGGTGELFF TRBJ2-2 . . TRBV29-1
TGCGCCAGCAGCTTGTCGACAGGGGGGGACTATGAGCAGTACTTC CASSLSTGGDYEQYF TRBJ2-5 TRBD1 . TRBV5-1
TGTGCCTTAGTAAACAGGGGTGAGGACCAGCAGTACTTC CALVNRGEDQQYF TRBJ2-7 TRBD1 few TRBV30
TGTGCCAGCAGTGGGACCCTCGGGACCCAGTACTTC CASSGTLGTQYF TRBJ2-5 . few TRBV2
TGTGCCACCAGTGAGTCCCGCTATGGCTACACCTTC CATSESRYGYTF TRBJ1-2 . . TRBV24-1
TGTGCCAGCAGTTACTCATCTGGGGATCAGCCCCAGCATTTT CASSYSSGDQPQHF TRBJ1-5 . few TRBV6-5
TGTGCCATCAGTGGCCAGCAGTCCAGAGGGGAGCAGTACTTC CAISGQQSRGEQYF TRBJ2-5 . . TRBV10-3
TGTGCCAGCAGTCTGAGACTAGCGGGGACGTATTTT CASSLRLAGTYF TRBJ2-3 TRBD2 few TRBV12-3/TRBV12-4
TGTGCCAGCAGCACTGGGACAGGAATTTTACAAGAGACCCAGTACTTC CASSTGTGILQETQYF TRBJ2-5 TRBD1 . TRBV9
TGCAGTGCTAGTTGGCGCAGGGGGCACGAGCAGTACTTC CSASWRRGHEQYF TRBJ2-7 TRBD1 . TRBV20-1
TGTGCCAGCAGCCTTCGGACAGGGGAGTTAGCCAAAAACATTCAGTACTTC CASSLRTGELAKNIQYF TRBJ2-4 TRBD1 . TRBV16
TGTGCCAGCAGCGCTCCGGGACTAGCGGGGGGATCCAAAAACATTCAGTACTTC CASSAPGLAGGSKNIQYF TRBJ2-4 TRBD2 . TRBV6-2/TRBV6-3
TGTGCCAGCAGGTACGGCAACGAGCAGTACTTC CASRYGNEQYF TRBJ2-7 . . TRBV28
TGTGCCAGCAGCGGGCCCCGGGACATAGACTATGGCTACACCTTC CASSGPRDIDYGYTF TRBJ1-2 . few TRBV21-1
TGCAGTGCTAGGATAGATGAGCAGTTCTTC CSARIDEQFF TRBJ2-1 . many TRBV20-1
TGTGCCAGCAGCTTATCCGGGGCGCAGGGCTATGGCTACACCTTC CASSLSGAQGYGYTF TRBJ1-2 . . TRBV7-2
TGCGCCAGCAGTCCACTCGCCGGGCCCTCTGGGGCCAACGTCCTGACTTTC CASSPLAGPSGANVLTF TRBJ2-6 . . TRBV4-3
TGCAGTGCTAGAGGCGCTGCGGGGGGGCCCTACACAGATACGCAGTATTTT CSARGAAGGPYTDTQYF TRBJ2-3 TRBD2 few TRBV20-1
TGTGCCAGCAGCTTACTAAAGGGAAAAGAGACCCAGTACTTC CASSLLKGKETQYF TRBJ2-5 . . TRBV7-9
TGTGCCAGCAGTTTGTATGTGGGAGCTAATGAAAAACTGTTTTTT CASSLYVGANEKLFF TRBJ1-4 . few TRBV12-3/TRBV12-4
TGTGCCAGCAGTTTAGCAGAATATGGCTACACCTTC CASSLAEYGYTF TRBJ1-2 . many TRBV28
TGCGCCAGCAGCCTGGGACAGGGGGAAGACGAGCAGTACTTC CASSLGQGEDEQYF TRBJ2-7 TRBD1 . TRBV5-1
TGTGCCAGCAGCCGAATGGTGTTTATTACCTACGAGCAGTACTTC CASSRMVFITYEQYF TRBJ2-7 . . TRBV7-2
TGCAGTGCTCAGGGGGACAGAGCCCTCCGTGGGCAGCCCCAGCATTTT CSAQGDRALRGQPQHF TRBJ1-5 TRBD1 . TRBV20-1
TGCACCGCGGGGGGACTAGCGAACAATGAGCAGTTCTTC CTAGGLANNEQFF TRBJ2-1 TRBD2 few TRBV20-1
TGTGCCACCAGTGATGCTTCAGGGTATGGCTACACCTTC CATSDASGYGYTF TRBJ1-2 . few TRBV24-1
TGCGCCAGCAGCCAAGATGAGGGGGCTGCGAACACCGGGGAGCTGTTTTTT CASSQDEGAANTGELFF TRBJ2-2 TRBD1 . TRBV4-3
TGTGCCAGCAGCTTAACGGCGGGGGATAATCAGCCCCAGCATTTT CASSLTAGDNQPQHF TRBJ1-5 . few TRBV7-9
TGTGCCAGCAGCCCCCGGTGGGCAGATACGCAGTATTTT CASSPRWADTQYF TRBJ2-3 . . TRBV7-3
TGTGCCAGCAGCTTAGCGCCCTCAGCTCAAGAGACCCAGTACTTC CASSLAPSAQETQYF TRBJ2-5 . few TRBV7-2
TGTGCCTGGAGTGTAAGAGGGAGGGAAAAACTGTTTTTT CAWSVRGREKLFF TRBJ1-4 . few TRBV30